The clone carrying this T cell receptor (beta chain) was recorded only once. Profiling relied on immunoSEQ multiplex PCR, and the TCRdb table lists in-frame clones only, not all of them. The sample shows roughly 79,000 clones, roughly 90% of them seen only once. The sample belongs to a study of blood T cell repertoires in COVID-19. V gave up 8 bases and J gave up 5 bases, with 19 bases separating them. The CDR3 consists of 15 residues. The V gene's germline CDR1 is MNHEY and CDR2 SMNVEV (reference sequence). The chain has TRBV27 and TRBJ2-1, with D possibly TRBD2 on 5 matching bases. The sequencing sample was made of peripheral blood. This sequence originates from a man between 45 and 60 years old with active COVID-19. CDR3 residues: CASSARSGRNNEQFF. CDR3 DNA: TGTGCCAGCTCGGCCCGGAGCGGTCGAAACAATGAGCAGTTCTTC.